This T cell receptor beta chain came from a study of blood T cell repertoires in COVID-19. Looking at the study overall: PBMCs, B-cell-depleted T cells, or T cells provided the cDNA or gDNA that made up the material.

Those enrolled, adults aged roughly 18 to 100 years, came from around 25 US areas. Cohort 3 recovered donors had two negative PCRs, clearance, or symptom resolution. Using immunoSEQ multiplex PCR, the repertoire was profiled, and TCRdb retains in-frame clones only, with some absent. The table has 250,000 to 300,000 clones, about nine tenths seen once. The germline V and J ends were trimmed by 3 bases and 7 bases, with 12 bases remaining between them. The CDR3 is 12 amino acids. Germline V gene sequence: CDR1 GTSNPN, CDR2 SVGIG (reference sequence). The sequencing input was PBMCs or T cells enriched from blood (not recorded which). The sequence was collected from a woman between 40 and 55 years old who had recovered from COVID-19. The rearrangement uses TRBV30 and TRBJ1-2; unclear D gene. As DNA, the CDR3 is TGTGCCTGGAGGCTGGAGGAAGGTGGCTACACCTTC. Translation gives CAWRLEEGGYTF.